The rows below give T cell receptor beta chains drawn from one sample of a study of response to subunit inactivated influenza vaccine. TCRdb called the RT-PCR reads again in MiXCR, with one record for every CDR3 protein. The table has hundreds of thousands of distinct CDR3 sequences, 21% seen once; the top ten hold roughly 10%. The specimen comprised PBMCs from blood, sampled about 19 months after vaccination. The receptor source for this set is a man aged 45 to 75 who received an inactivated influenza vaccine. Both conserved end residues are part of each CDR3. The order of the fields is V gene, D gene, J gene, clone size, CDR3 DNA, CDR3 protein. D genes are given only for firm matches. The size entry is marked missing in some rows and otherwise reads once, few, many or a size class.

v_gene: TRBV20-1
d_gene: -
j_gene: TRBJ1-2
abundance: few
CDR3nt: TGCAGTGCTAGACCCGAGGGCGGGGGGATAAGGGGCTACACCTTC
CDR3aa: CSARPEGGGIRGYTF

v_gene: TRBV29-1
d_gene: TRBD2
j_gene: TRBJ2-2
abundance: few
CDR3nt: TGCAGCGTTGAGGGACTAGCGTTGGGTGGGGAGCTGTTTTTT
CDR3aa: CSVEGLALGGELFF

v_gene: TRBV12-3/TRBV12-4
d_gene: TRBD1
j_gene: TRBJ1-2
abundance: many
CDR3nt: TGTGCCAGCAGCCCCCGACAGGGATTCGACTATGGCTACACCTTC
CDR3aa: CASSPRQGFDYGYTF

v_gene: TRBV15
d_gene: TRBD1
j_gene: TRBJ2-7
abundance: -
CDR3nt: TGTGCCACCAGCCCTCCCGGGACAGGGGGATTTAAGCAGTACTTC
CDR3aa: CATSPPGTGGFKQYF

v_gene: TRBV28
d_gene: TRBD1
j_gene: TRBJ1-2
abundance: many
CDR3nt: TGTGCCACCGGGACAGGGGGCGGTCGCTATGGCTACACCTTC
CDR3aa: CATGTGGGRYGYTF

v_gene: TRBV28
d_gene: -
j_gene: TRBJ1-4
abundance: -
CDR3nt: TGTGCCAGCAGTTTAGGAGGGACAACTAATGAAAAACTGTTTTTT
CDR3aa: CASSLGGTTNEKLFF

v_gene: TRBV20-1
d_gene: -
j_gene: TRBJ1-2
abundance: -
CDR3nt: TGCAGTGCCCGGAGGAGGGGGTTCGATAACTATGGCTACACCTTC
CDR3aa: CSARRRGFDNYGYTF

v_gene: TRBV5-1
d_gene: -
j_gene: TRBJ1-1
abundance: many
CDR3nt: TGTGCCAGCAGCCTAACAGGAAACACTGAAGCTTTCTTT
CDR3aa: CASSLTGNTEAFF

v_gene: TRBV6-1
d_gene: -
j_gene: TRBJ2-5
abundance: few
CDR3nt: TGTGCCAGCAGTACACCGGGACGGCCCGCAGAGACCCAGTACTTC
CDR3aa: CASSTPGRPAETQYF

v_gene: TRBV15
d_gene: -
j_gene: TRBJ1-5
abundance: -
CDR3nt: TGTGCCACCAGCGGAGGACAGTATCAGCCCCAGCATTTT
CDR3aa: CATSGGQYQPQHF

v_gene: TRBV28
d_gene: -
j_gene: TRBJ2-3
abundance: -
CDR3nt: TGTGCCAGCAGTTTATCTGCGGGACTCGGAGATACGCAGTATTTT
CDR3aa: CASSLSAGLGDTQYF

v_gene: TRBV12-3/TRBV12-4
d_gene: TRBD1
j_gene: TRBJ1-6
abundance: many
CDR3nt: TGTGCCAGCAGTCCGGGACAGCGTTCACCCCTCCACTTT
CDR3aa: CASSPGQRSPLHF

v_gene: TRBV10-3
d_gene: TRBD1
j_gene: TRBJ1-1
abundance: few
CDR3nt: TGTGCCATCAGTGAGTCCTCACAGGGGGCTGAAGCTTTCTTT
CDR3aa: CAISESSQGAEAFF

v_gene: TRBV7-9
d_gene: -
j_gene: TRBJ1-5
abundance: -
CDR3nt: TGTGCCAGCAGCTCTACAGGGAATGATCAGCCCCAGCATTTT
CDR3aa: CASSSTGNDQPQHF

v_gene: TRBV18
d_gene: -
j_gene: TRBJ1-1
abundance: few
CDR3nt: TGTGCCAGCTCACCAGCGGACCCCATAGTGAACACTGAAGCTTTCTTT
CDR3aa: CASSPADPIVNTEAFF

v_gene: TRBV3-1
d_gene: TRBD1
j_gene: TRBJ1-1
abundance: once
CDR3nt: TGTGCCAGCAGCCAAGCGGGACAGCGGGCTGAAGCTTTCTTT
CDR3aa: CASSQAGQRAEAFF

v_gene: TRBV19
d_gene: -
j_gene: TRBJ1-2
abundance: few
CDR3nt: TGTGCCAGTAGATCGACGGACAACTATGGCTACACCTTC
CDR3aa: CASRSTDNYGYTF

v_gene: TRBV5-1
d_gene: -
j_gene: TRBJ1-1
abundance: -
CDR3nt: TGCGCCAGCAGCTTGGTGGCTGACAGAGGTGAAGCTTTCTTT
CDR3aa: CASSLVADRGEAFF

v_gene: TRBV4-1
d_gene: TRBD1
j_gene: TRBJ1-2
abundance: few
CDR3nt: TGCGCCAGCAGCCCCCGGAGTCTGACAGGGGAGTTATGGGACACCTTC
CDR3aa: CASSPRSLTGELWDTF

v_gene: TRBV12-3/TRBV12-4
d_gene: -
j_gene: TRBJ2-2
abundance: few
CDR3nt: TGTGCCAGCAATTGGGGGAAGAGGGCCGGGGAGCTGTTTTTT
CDR3aa: CASNWGKRAGELFF

v_gene: TRBV7-9
d_gene: -
j_gene: TRBJ1-4
abundance: few
CDR3nt: TGTGCCAGCAGCTTAGCAATCGACAGAAATGAAAAACTGTTTTTT
CDR3aa: CASSLAIDRNEKLFF

v_gene: TRBV5-1
d_gene: -
j_gene: TRBJ2-3
abundance: -
CDR3nt: TGCGCCAGCAGCTTACCACTATCTAGCACAGATACGCAGTATTTT
CDR3aa: CASSLPLSSTDTQYF

v_gene: TRBV5-4
d_gene: TRBD2
j_gene: TRBJ2-1
abundance: few
CDR3nt: TGTGCCAGCAGCTTGGTTCTAGCGGGTAACAATGAGCAGTTCTTC
CDR3aa: CASSLVLAGNNEQFF

v_gene: TRBV20-1
d_gene: -
j_gene: TRBJ2-7
abundance: -
CDR3nt: TGCAGTGCCAGGACAGACGTCTCCTACGAGCAGTACTTC
CDR3aa: CSARTDVSYEQYF

v_gene: TRBV27
d_gene: -
j_gene: TRBJ1-1
abundance: few
CDR3nt: TGTGCCAGCAGTTTATCCAGGGCGACCACTGAAGCTTTCTTT
CDR3aa: CASSLSRATTEAFF

v_gene: TRBV21-1
d_gene: -
j_gene: TRBJ2-7
abundance: -
CDR3nt: TGTGCCAGCAGCAAATGTGGCGAGCAGTACTTC
CDR3aa: CASSKCGEQYF

v_gene: TRBV12-3/TRBV12-4
d_gene: -
j_gene: TRBJ2-3
abundance: -
CDR3nt: TGTGCCAGCAAAGGAGGAAACACAGATACGCAGTATTTT
CDR3aa: CASKGGNTDTQYF

v_gene: TRBV10-2
d_gene: -
j_gene: TRBJ2-7
abundance: -
CDR3nt: TGCGCCAGCAGTGAACCTGGGACGGCCTACGAGCGGTACTTC
CDR3aa: CASSEPGTAYERYF

v_gene: TRBV29-1
d_gene: TRBD2
j_gene: TRBJ2-7
abundance: -
CDR3nt: TGCAGCGTTGAAGAGAATGTCGGGAGGGCCGGTCCCTACGAGCAGTACTTC
CDR3aa: CSVEENVGRAGPYEQYF

v_gene: TRBV30
d_gene: -
j_gene: TRBJ1-1
abundance: -
CDR3nt: TGTGCCTGGAGTTTGAACACTGAAGCTTTCTTT
CDR3aa: CAWSLNTEAFF

v_gene: TRBV5-1
d_gene: -
j_gene: TRBJ1-6
abundance: -
CDR3nt: TGCGCCAGCAGCCCACGGCCTACAGGGTATAATAATTCACCCCTCCACTTT
CDR3aa: CASSPRPTGYNNSPLHF

v_gene: TRBV2
d_gene: -
j_gene: TRBJ1-5
abundance: -
CDR3nt: TGTGCCAGCAGTTGGACACCTTTAAGTGGTAAGCCGCCCCAGCATTTT
CDR3aa: CASSWTPLSGKPPQHF

v_gene: TRBV12-3/TRBV12-4
d_gene: TRBD1
j_gene: TRBJ1-6
abundance: many
CDR3nt: TGTGCCAGCAGTTGGACAGGGGGTATTTCACCCCTCCACTTT
CDR3aa: CASSWTGGISPLHF

v_gene: TRBV20-1
d_gene: -
j_gene: TRBJ1-1
abundance: few
CDR3nt: TGCAGTGCTAGGCCCTCGACAGTCTCACACACTGAAGCTTTCTTT
CDR3aa: CSARPSTVSHTEAFF

v_gene: TRBV4-3
d_gene: -
j_gene: TRBJ1-2
abundance: many
CDR3nt: TGCGCCAGCAGCCAATCCCTAAGAGGCTATGGCTACACCTTC
CDR3aa: CASSQSLRGYGYTF

v_gene: TRBV6-2/TRBV6-3
d_gene: -
j_gene: TRBJ1-1
abundance: few
CDR3nt: TGTGCCAGCAGTACGACGGGCACTGAAGCTTTCTTT
CDR3aa: CASSTTGTEAFF

v_gene: TRBV12-3/TRBV12-4
d_gene: -
j_gene: TRBJ1-5
abundance: many
CDR3nt: TGTGCCAGCAGCCAGGACTCCGGAGGGGGGCCCCAGCATTTT
CDR3aa: CASSQDSGGGPQHF

v_gene: TRBV28
d_gene: -
j_gene: TRBJ1-2
abundance: many
CDR3nt: TGTGCCAGCAGTTTAGCCAGGGACTATGGCTACACCTTC
CDR3aa: CASSLARDYGYTF

v_gene: TRBV5-1
d_gene: -
j_gene: TRBJ2-3
abundance: -
CDR3nt: TGCGCCAGCAGCTTGAACGGACACACAGATACGCAGTATTTT
CDR3aa: CASSLNGHTDTQYF

v_gene: TRBV7-2
d_gene: TRBD1
j_gene: TRBJ2-2
abundance: -
CDR3nt: TGTGCCAGCAGGCGGGACAGGGGTTTAACCGGGGAGCTGTTTTTT
CDR3aa: CASRRDRGLTGELFF

v_gene: TRBV28
d_gene: TRBD1
j_gene: TRBJ2-5
abundance: -
CDR3nt: TGTGCCAGCAGCGGGACAGGGGGATCCCAAGAGACCCAGTACTTC
CDR3aa: CASSGTGGSQETQYF

v_gene: TRBV15
d_gene: TRBD1
j_gene: TRBJ1-1
abundance: many
CDR3nt: TGTGCCACCAGCAGTCAGGGGGCTGGCACTGAAGCTTTCTTT
CDR3aa: CATSSQGAGTEAFF

v_gene: TRBV7-9
d_gene: -
j_gene: TRBJ1-2
abundance: few
CDR3nt: TGTGCCAGCACCCGAGACAGTAACTATGGCTACACCTTC
CDR3aa: CASTRDSNYGYTF

v_gene: TRBV7-7
d_gene: -
j_gene: TRBJ2-2
abundance: few
CDR3nt: TGTGCCAGCAGCTTAAAACAGGGAGGGGAGCTGTTTTTT
CDR3aa: CASSLKQGGELFF

v_gene: TRBV20-1
d_gene: -
j_gene: TRBJ2-3
abundance: few
CDR3nt: TGCAGTGCTAGAGATCTAGTGGAGAAGCTGGGCACAGATACGCAGTATTTT
CDR3aa: CSARDLVEKLGTDTQYF

v_gene: TRBV28
d_gene: -
j_gene: TRBJ2-3
abundance: -
CDR3nt: TGTGCCAGCAGTTTACACCCATACACAGATACGCAGTATTTT
CDR3aa: CASSLHPYTDTQYF

v_gene: TRBV6-5
d_gene: TRBD1
j_gene: TRBJ1-1
abundance: many
CDR3nt: TGTGCCAGCAGTTCGTACGGGACAGGGGTCACTGAAGCTTTCTTT
CDR3aa: CASSSYGTGVTEAFF

v_gene: TRBV29-1
d_gene: -
j_gene: TRBJ1-3
abundance: few
CDR3nt: TGCAGCGTTGCTGAGGGAACCACTGGAAACACCATATATTTT
CDR3aa: CSVAEGTTGNTIYF

v_gene: TRBV4-3
d_gene: -
j_gene: TRBJ2-7
abundance: -
CDR3nt: TGCGCCAGCAGCCAAGATCGGCCGGGCCCAGCCTCCTACGAGCAGTACTTC
CDR3aa: CASSQDRPGPASYEQYF

v_gene: TRBV10-3
d_gene: TRBD1
j_gene: TRBJ2-2
abundance: -
CDR3nt: TGTGCCATCAGTGAGTCGAACAGGGGGCAGGCCGGGGAGCTGTTTTTT
CDR3aa: CAISESNRGQAGELFF

v_gene: TRBV7-2
d_gene: -
j_gene: TRBJ2-5
abundance: -
CDR3nt: TGTGCCAGCAGCTTAGTGTTCGGCCCGCGGGAGACCCAGTACTTC
CDR3aa: CASSLVFGPRETQYF

v_gene: TRBV20-1
d_gene: TRBD1
j_gene: TRBJ1-4
abundance: -
CDR3nt: TGCAGTTGTGGTCCCGGGACAGGGGCTGAAAAACTGTTTTTT
CDR3aa: CSCGPGTGAEKLFF

v_gene: TRBV20-1
d_gene: -
j_gene: TRBJ2-3
abundance: -
CDR3nt: TGCAGTGCTGATTTCCCACCCCCCACAGATACGCAGTATTTT
CDR3aa: CSADFPPPTDTQYF